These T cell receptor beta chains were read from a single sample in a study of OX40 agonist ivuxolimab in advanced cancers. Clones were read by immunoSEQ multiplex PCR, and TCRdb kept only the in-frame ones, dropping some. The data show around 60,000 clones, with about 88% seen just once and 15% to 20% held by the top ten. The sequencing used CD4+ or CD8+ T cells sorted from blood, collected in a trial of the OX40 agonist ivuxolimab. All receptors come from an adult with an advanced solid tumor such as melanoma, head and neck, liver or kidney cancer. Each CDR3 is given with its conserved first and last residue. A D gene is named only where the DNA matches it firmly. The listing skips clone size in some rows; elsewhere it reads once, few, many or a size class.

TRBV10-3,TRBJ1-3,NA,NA,CAIADLIGNTIYF,TGTGCCATCGCGGATCTTATCGGAAACACCATATATTTT
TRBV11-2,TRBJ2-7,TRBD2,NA,CASSLEGLAWEQYF,TGTGCCAGCAGCTTAGAAGGACTAGCGTGGGAGCAGTACTTC
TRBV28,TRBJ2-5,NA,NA,CASSPRRLGEETQYF,TGTGCCAGCAGTCCTCGGAGGCTTGGGGAAGAGACCCAGTACTTC
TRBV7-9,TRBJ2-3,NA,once,CASSWGTATDTQYF,TGTGCCAGCAGCTGGGGGACGGCCACAGATACGCAGTATTTT
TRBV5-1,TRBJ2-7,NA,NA,CASSPVGPYEQYF,TGCGCCAGCAGCCCGGTCGGACCCTACGAGCAGTACTTC
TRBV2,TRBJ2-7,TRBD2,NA,CASSPTWGGPAEQYF,TGTGCCAGCAGCCCGACCTGGGGGGGACCCGCCGAGCAGTACTTC
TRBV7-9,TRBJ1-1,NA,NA,CASSVDSMNTEAFF,TGTGCCAGCAGCGTCGACAGCATGAACACTGAAGCTTTCTTT
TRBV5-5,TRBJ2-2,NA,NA,CASSLVWYSEGDYTGELFF,TGTGCCAGCAGCTTGGTTTGGTACTCGGAAGGGGATTACACCGGGGAGCTGTTTTTT
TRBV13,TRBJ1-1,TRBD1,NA,CASTPGTESRGNTEAFF,TGTGCCAGCACTCCCGGGACAGAATCTAGAGGGAACACTGAAGCTTTCTTT
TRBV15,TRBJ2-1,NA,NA,CATSRDVTLGGNEQFF,TGTGCCACCAGCAGAGATGTGACTCTGGGGGGCAATGAGCAGTTCTTC
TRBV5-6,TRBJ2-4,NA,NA,CASSGTVAKNIQYF,TGTGCCAGCAGCGGGACTGTCGCCAAAAACATTCAGTACTTC
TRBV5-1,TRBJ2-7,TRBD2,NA,CASSSRLAEDPTYEQYF,TGCGCCAGCAGCTCCCGACTAGCGGAAGACCCAACCTACGAGCAGTACTTC
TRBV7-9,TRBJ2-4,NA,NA,CASSLETNENIQYF,TGTGCCAGCAGCCTGGAGACCAATGAGAACATTCAGTACTTC
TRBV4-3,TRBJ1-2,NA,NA,CASSQDRTADNYGYTF,TGCGCCAGCAGCCAAGATCGCACCGCGGATAACTATGGCTACACCTTC
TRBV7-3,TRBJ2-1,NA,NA,CASSLQGNEQFF,TGTGCCAGCAGCTTACAGGGTAATGAGCAGTTCTTC
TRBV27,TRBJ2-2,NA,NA,CASSFSGNTGELFF,TGTGCCAGCAGTTTCTCGGGGAACACCGGGGAGCTGTTTTTT
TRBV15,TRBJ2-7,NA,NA,CATSRDLQGIHVSSYEQCF,TGTGCCACCAGCAGAGATCTTCAGGGTATCCACGTGAGCTCCTACGAGCAGTGCTTC
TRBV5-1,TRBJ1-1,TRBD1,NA,CASSLRTGPLNTEAFF,TGCGCCAGCAGCTTGAGGACAGGGCCTCTGAACACTGAAGCTTTCTTT
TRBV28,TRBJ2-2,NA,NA,CASSPRTGELFF,TGTGCCAGCAGCCCCCGCACCGGGGAGCTGTTTTTT
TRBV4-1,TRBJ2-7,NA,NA,CASSQAVFNYEQYF,TGCGCCAGCAGCCAAGCCGTGTTCAACTACGAGCAGTACTTC
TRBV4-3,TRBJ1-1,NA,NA,CASSQDQGINTEAFF,TGCGCCAGCAGCCAAGATCAAGGCATTAACACTGAAGCTTTCTTT
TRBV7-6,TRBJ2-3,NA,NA,CASSRGGNTDTQYF,TGTGCCAGCAGCCGAGGGGGGAACACAGATACGCAGTATTTT
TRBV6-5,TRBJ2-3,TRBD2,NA,CASRASGMGSDTQYF,TGTGCCAGCAGAGCCAGCGGGATGGGGTCAGATACGCAGTATTTT
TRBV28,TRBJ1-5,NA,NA,CASSGGPSVGNQPQHF,TGTGCCAGCAGTGGGGGGCCCTCCGTGGGCAATCAGCCCCAGCATTTT
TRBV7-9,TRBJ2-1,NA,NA,CASSSAGSEQFF,TGTGCCAGCAGCTCCGCTGGGAGTGAGCAGTTCTTC
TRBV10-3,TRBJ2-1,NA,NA,CAISELRGIIDDNEQFF,TGTGCCATCAGTGAGCTTCGGGGGATCATTGACGACAATGAGCAGTTCTTC
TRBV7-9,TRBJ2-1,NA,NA,CASSLSYNEQFF,TGTGCCAGCAGCCTCTCCTACAATGAGCAGTTCTTC
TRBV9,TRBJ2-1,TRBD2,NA,CASSGGLAADNEQFF,TGTGCCAGCAGCGGGGGACTAGCGGCTGACAATGAGCAGTTCTTC
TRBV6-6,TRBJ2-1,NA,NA,CASSYSVYGPNNEQFF,TGTGCCAGCAGTTACTCGGTATATGGACCGAACAATGAGCAGTTCTTC
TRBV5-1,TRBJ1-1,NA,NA,CASSLEYTEAFF,TGCGCCAGCAGCTTGGAGTACACTGAAGCTTTCTTT
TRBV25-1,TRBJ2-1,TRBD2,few,CASSESRSGDEQFF,TGTGCCAGCAGTGAATCTCGTAGCGGGGATGAGCAGTTCTTC
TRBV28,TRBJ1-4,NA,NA,CASSFGGKLFF,TGTGCCAGCAGTTTTGGAGGAAAACTGTTTTTT
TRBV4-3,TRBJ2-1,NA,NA,CASSQDLGVVNEQFF,TGCGCCAGCAGCCAAGACTTAGGCGTGGTCAATGAGCAGTTCTTC
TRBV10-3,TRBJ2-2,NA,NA,CAIRSGNTGELFF,TGTGCCATCAGATCCGGGAACACCGGGGAGCTGTTTTTT
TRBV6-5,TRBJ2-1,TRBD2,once,CASSVLAGDWAQFF,TGTGCCAGCAGCGTACTGGCGGGAGATTGGGCGCAGTTCTTC
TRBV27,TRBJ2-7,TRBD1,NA,CASSPGGWYEQYF,TGTGCCAGCAGTCCAGGGGGTTGGTACGAGCAGTACTTC
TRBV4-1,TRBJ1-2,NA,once,CASSQGPHGYTF,TGCGCCAGCAGCCAAGGACCCCATGGCTACACCTTC
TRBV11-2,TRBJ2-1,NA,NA,CASSLGVGPGDEQFF,TGTGCCAGCAGCTTAGGGGTAGGGCCTGGGGATGAGCAGTTCTTC
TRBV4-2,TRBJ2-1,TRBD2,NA,CASSQDKREFDNEQFF,TGTGCCAGCAGCCAAGATAAGCGGGAGTTTGACAATGAGCAGTTCTTC
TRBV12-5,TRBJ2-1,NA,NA,CASGQDTVGNEQFF,TGTGCTAGTGGCCAAGACACCGTGGGGAATGAGCAGTTCTTC
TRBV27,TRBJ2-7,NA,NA,CASSSLGAYEQYF,TGTGCCAGCAGTTCGTTGGGAGCCTACGAGCAGTACTTC
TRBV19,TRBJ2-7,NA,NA,CASRTPYEQYF,TGTGCCAGTCGGACCCCTTACGAGCAGTACTTC
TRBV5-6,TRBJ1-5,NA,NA,CASSLGEGQPQHF,TGTGCCAGCAGCCTAGGGGAGGGTCAGCCCCAGCATTTT
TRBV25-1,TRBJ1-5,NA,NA,CASSEGGGWQPQHF,TGTGCCAGCAGTGAAGGGGGAGGGTGGCAGCCCCAGCATTTT
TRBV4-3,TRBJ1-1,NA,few,CASSQDNNQAFF,TGCGCCAGCAGCCAAGATAATAACCAAGCTTTCTTT